This T cell receptor beta chain was sequenced in a study of T cell responses to AZD1222 COVID-19 vaccine. The CDR3 extends over 13 amino acids. With 7 bases clipped from V and 5 bases from J, the junction kept 5 bases outside the gene matches. The germline gives CDR1 MDHEN, CDR2 SYDVKM. Measured with immunoSEQ multiplex PCR; TCRdb has only the in-frame clones, and not every one. The table records 100,000 to 120,000 clones, approximately 90% of them present only once. The V call is TRBV28, the J call TRBJ2-7; 10 bases are shared with TRBD2. The specimen comprised peripheral blood, sampled 28 days after the second AZD1222 dose. The clonotype was recovered from an adult who received the AZD1222 COVID-19 vaccine. This CDR3 is CASTGLAAHEQYF. The CDR3 DNA sequence: TGTGCCAGCACCGGACTAGCGGCCCACGAGCAGTACTTC.